The clone carrying this T cell receptor beta chain was seen just once. This sample is part of a study of blood T cells in healthy people across ages. Study-wide background: Roughly one uniquely barcoded beta molecule per two T cells was captured.

A second PCR of roughly 7 to 11 cycles used a sample-barcoded 5' primer and a J-beta primer mix. TCRdb processed the 5' RACE reads anew with MiXCR; each CDR3 protein has one entry. The table lists about 780,000 distinct CDR3 sequences, more than 35% of them singletons. This CDR3 has 15 amino acids. In germline, CDR1 is SGHVS, CDR2 FQNEAQ. The V segment lost 2 bases and the J segment 7 bases; nucleotides outside the gene matches: 7. This clonotype was obtained from an elderly man in good health. The source material was blood. The chain carries TRBV7-8 and TRBJ2-2, with TRBD1 matching 7 bases. This CDR3 is CASSLRQGDIGELFF. The CDR3 region has the DNA TGTGCCAGCAGCTTAAGACAGGGAGATATCGGGGAGCTGTTTTTT.